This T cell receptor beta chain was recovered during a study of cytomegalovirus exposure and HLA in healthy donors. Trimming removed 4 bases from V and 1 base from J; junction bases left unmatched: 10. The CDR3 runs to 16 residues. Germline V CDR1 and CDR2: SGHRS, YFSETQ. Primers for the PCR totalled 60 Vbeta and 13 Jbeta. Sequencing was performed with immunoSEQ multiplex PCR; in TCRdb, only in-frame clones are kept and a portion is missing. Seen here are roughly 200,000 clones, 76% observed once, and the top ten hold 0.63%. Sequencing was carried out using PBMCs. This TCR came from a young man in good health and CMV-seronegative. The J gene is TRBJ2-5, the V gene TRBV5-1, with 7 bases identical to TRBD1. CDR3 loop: CASSLWGQPGQETQYF. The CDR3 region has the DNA TGCGCCAGCAGCCTTTGGGGACAGCCAGGCCAAGAGACCCAGTACTTC.